Listed here is a single T cell receptor (beta chain). Clones were read by immunoSEQ multiplex PCR, and TCRdb kept only the in-frame ones, dropping some. The table records approximately 270,000 clones, over 75% of them present only once. The source of the sample is a study of blood T cell repertoires in COVID-19. On the study more broadly: T cells, B-cell-depleted T cells, or PBMCs provided the cDNA or gDNA that served as material.

Germline V CDR1 and CDR2: LNHNV, YYDKDF (reference sequence). The V and J ends lost 5 bases and 4 bases, in that order; junction bases with no gene match: 9. CDR3 size: 16 residues. This clonotype originated in a woman in her 70s with acute or convalescent COVID-19. Source material: peripheral blood. The V call is TRBV15, the J call TRBJ2-3; 10 nucleotides line up with TRBD2. Written as DNA, the CDR3 is TGTGCCACCAGCCCGTACAGGGGGACTAGCGCAGATACGCAGTATTTT. Its translation: CATSPYRGTSADTQYF.